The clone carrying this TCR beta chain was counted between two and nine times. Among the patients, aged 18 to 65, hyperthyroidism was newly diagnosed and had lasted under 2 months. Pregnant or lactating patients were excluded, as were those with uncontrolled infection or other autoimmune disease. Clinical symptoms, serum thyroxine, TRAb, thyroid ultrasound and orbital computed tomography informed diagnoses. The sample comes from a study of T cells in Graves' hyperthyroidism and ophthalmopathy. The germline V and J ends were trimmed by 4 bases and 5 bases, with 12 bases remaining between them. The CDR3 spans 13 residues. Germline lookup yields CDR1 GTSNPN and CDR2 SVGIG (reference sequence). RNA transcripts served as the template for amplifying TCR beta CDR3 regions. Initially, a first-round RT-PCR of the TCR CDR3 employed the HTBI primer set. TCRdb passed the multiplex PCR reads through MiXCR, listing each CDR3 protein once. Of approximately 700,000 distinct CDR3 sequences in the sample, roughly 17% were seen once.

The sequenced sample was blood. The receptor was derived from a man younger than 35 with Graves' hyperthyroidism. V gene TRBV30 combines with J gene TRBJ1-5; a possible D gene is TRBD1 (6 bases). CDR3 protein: CAWNTGMDQPQHF. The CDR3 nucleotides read TGTGCCTGGAATACAGGGATGGATCAGCCCCAGCATTTT.